This T cell receptor beta chain was sequenced in a study of blood T cell repertoires in COVID-19. Study context: Samples taken during acute and convalescent COVID-19 were collected in the United States, Italy and Spain.

With respect to this clone: Other nucleotide sequences in the sample specify the same CDR3.

Original handling: Amplified reference gene primers provided the basis for estimating nucleated cell counts. Method: immunoSEQ multiplex PCR; TCRdb's copy keeps in-frame clones and lacks some. That table furnishes V, J and clone size, whereas the DNA furnished D and trimming. Of 150,000 to 180,000 clones in the sample, 75% to 85% were seen once. Per germline, CDR1 LNHDA and CDR2 SQIVND (reference sequence). V trimming: 1 base; J trimming: 7 bases; junction bases outside the gene matches: 4. The CDR3 loop spans 15 amino acids. The receptor was derived from a woman aged 60 to 75 with COVID-19, enrolled during active disease. The specimen sequenced was peripheral blood. This chain joins TRBV19 and TRBJ1-5; 10 nucleotides agree with TRBD1. The CDR3 protein is CASSIGTGGGQPQHF. CDR3 coding DNA: TGTGCCAGTAGTATAGGGACAGGGGGAGGGCAGCCCCAGCATTTT.